These 32 T cell receptor beta chains were sequenced from one sample in a study of vaccination and CD4 T cells after COVID-19. The treatment: approximately nine-day PBMC culture with coronavirus spike peptide pools or control peptides (ViraFEST assay). These receptors' antigens are unknown. Oncomine TCR Beta short-read sequencing was applied to DNA from cultured CD4+ T cells. TCRdb used MiXCR to reprocess the PCR reads, holding one entry per CDR3 protein. The table records about 14,000 distinct CDR3 sequences, approximately 61% of them present only once. The sample taken for sequencing was CD4+ T cells from blood, cultured in vitro. These TCRs come from a human donor who had recovered from COVID-19.

This rearrangement joins TRBV28 to TRBJ2-7; 8 bases are shared with TRBD2. V was pared by 8 bases and J by 0 bases, with 6 bases of the junction left unmatched. The CDR3 is 14 residues long. Germline V gene data show CDR1 as MDHEN and CDR2 as SYDVKM. This CDR3 is CASRREGVSYEQYF. Written as DNA, the CDR3 is TGTGCCAGCCGCCGGGAGGGGGTCTCCTACGAGCAGTACTTC.

This clonotype was seen only a few times. The gene calls are TRBV21-1 and TRBJ2-3; the DNA was not compared with TRBD1, the D call given in the table. TRBV21-1 represents a pseudogene. The CDR3 is made up of 14 amino acids. The CDR3 loop reads CASYCPLNFDTQYF. DNA for the CDR3: TGTGCCAGCTATTGCCCCCTCAACTTCGATACGCAGTATTTT.

J is TRBJ1-6 and V is TRBV2; D not resolved. This CDR3 is 12 amino acids long. CDR1 is SNHLY, CDR2 FYNNEI, per germline. V was cut by 7 bases and J by 10 bases, with 11 bases left in between. Written as DNA, the CDR3 is TGTGCCAGCACAGGAGGGTACTCACCCCTCCACTTT. Protein product: CASTGGYSPLHF. Supplemented by reference TRBV2 and TRBJ1-6, the full variable domain reads EPEVTQTPSHQVTQMGQEVILRCVPISNHLYFYWYRQILGQKVEFLVSFYNNEISEKSEIFDDQFSVERPDGSNFTLKIRSTKLEDSAMYFCASTGGYSPLHFGNGTRLTVT.

The genes are TRBV2 and TRBJ1-1; 9 nucleotides agree with TRBD1. Germline loops: CDR1 SNHLY, CDR2 FYNNEI. The CDR3 is 13 amino acids. V shed 6 bases, J shed 6 bases, and the junction held 5 bases outside the gene matches. The CDR3 sequence: CASRGDRAAEAFF. As DNA, the CDR3 is TGTGCCAGCAGGGGGGACAGGGCGGCTGAAGCTTTCTTT.

This clonotype was counted only a few times. The chain joins TRBV27 to TRBJ2-2; 7 nucleotides align to TRBD1. The ends lost 4 bases at V and 7 bases at J; junction bases unmatched: 9. The V gene's germline CDR1 is MNHEY and CDR2 SMNVEV (reference sequence). The CDR3 consists of 15 residues. Here the CDR3 reads CASSSYRGWSGELFF. The DNA for the CDR3 is TGTGCCAGCAGTTCGTACAGGGGTTGGAGCGGGGAGCTGTTTTTT.

The chain recombines TRBV27 with TRBJ2-5; no definite D call. This CDR3 is built from 13 residues. Germline V gene data show CDR1 as MNHEY and CDR2 as SMNVEV (reference sequence). V was pared by 3 bases and J by 5 bases, with 10 bases between. This chain's CDR3 is CASSFYIGETQYF. In DNA form, the CDR3 reads TGTGCCAGCAGTTTTTACATTGGCGAGACCCAGTACTTC.

In this sample, this clonotype turned up a few times. The V gene is TRBV6-1, the J gene TRBJ1-5; maybe TRBD1 (5 bases). CDR3 size: 15 residues. CDR1 and CDR2 (germline): MNHNS, SASEGT. Trimming took off 6 bases at V and 0 bases at J, with 12 bases between the two ends. The CDR3 nucleotides read TGTGCCAGCAGCGGAGGGGCCGATAGCAATCAGCCCCAGCATTTT. The encoded protein is CASSGGADSNQPQHF.

This chain joins TRBV6-1 and TRBJ1-3; D is undetermined. The V end lost 7 bases, the J end lost 0 bases, and 13 bases lay between the germline ends. CDR3 length: 15 amino acids. Per the germline V gene, CDR1 is MNHNS and CDR2 is SASEGT. CDR3 nucleotide sequence: TGTGCCAGCATCGGATCGGCAGGCTCTGGAAACACCATATATTTT. This translates into CASIGSAGSGNTIYF.

The chain recombines TRBV20-1 with TRBJ1-2; tentatively, D is TRBD1 (5 bases). The CDR3 has 12 residues. The V end lost 5 bases, the J end lost 4 bases, and 11 bases lay between the germline ends. Germline V gives CDR1 DFQATT, CDR2 SNEGSKA (reference sequence). The CDR3 DNA reads TGCAGTGCTGCACAGGACATCTATGGCTACACCTTC. Protein product: CSAAQDIYGYTF.

This chain uses TRBV6-1 with TRBJ1-6, with D perhaps matching TRBD1 (6 bases). The ends were cut back, 6 bases at V and 9 bases at J, with 15 bases in the middle. Germline V gene lookup returns CDR1 MNHNS and CDR2 SASEGT. The CDR3 covers 14 residues. The CDR3 bases are TGTGCCAGCAGCTCTGACAGGCGCAGTTCACCCCTCCACTTT. Protein: CASSSDRRSSPLHF.

V is TRBV6-1 and J is TRBJ2-1; 7 bases match TRBD1. V lost 6 bases to trimming and J lost 6 bases; unmatched junction nucleotides: 14. The CDR3 consists of 16 residues. CDR1 and CDR2 (germline): MNHNS, SASEGT. CDR3 coding DNA: TGTGCCAGCAGCTCCCTCTCGGGAAGGGGGCTCAATGAGCAGTTCTTC. It yields the protein CASSSLSGRGLNEQFF.

The chain uses TRBV7-2 and TRBJ2-7, with no clear D. This CDR3 has 13 residues. CDR1 and CDR2 from the germline V gene are SGHTA and FQGNSA. V was pared by 2 bases and J by 0 bases, with 5 bases between. CDR3 DNA: TGTGCCAGCAGCTTATACAGCTCCTACGAGCAGTACTTC. It encodes CASSLYSSYEQYF.

The chain is built from TRBV6-2 or TRBV6-3 and TRBJ2-1, with TRBD1 identical over 8 bases. This CDR3 has 15 amino acids. CDR1 and CDR2 from the germline V gene are MNHEY and SVGEGT. V lost 2 bases to trimming and J lost 2 bases; unmatched junction nucleotides: 2. CDR3 nucleotide sequence: TGTGCCAGCAGTTACCGGACAGGGACCTACAATGAGCAGTTCTTC. The encoded protein is CASSYRTGTYNEQFF.

The rearrangement uses TRBV20-1 and TRBJ1-1; D may be TRBD1 (5 bases). V was trimmed by 3 bases and J by 4 bases, leaving 12 bases between them. This CDR3 region has 13 residues. Per the germline V gene, CDR1 is DFQATT and CDR2 is SNEGSKA (reference sequence). The CDR3 is CSASSPGGTEAFF. Here the CDR3 DNA reads TGCAGTGCTAGCTCACCCGGGGGCACTGAAGCTTTCTTT.

The V gene is TRBV7-2, the J gene TRBJ2-3, with 7 bases aligning to TRBD1. This CDR3 contains 16 residues. CDR1 is SGHTA, CDR2 FQGNSA, per germline. After removal of 4 bases from V and 0 bases from J, the junction contained 7 bases not matched to a gene. CDR3 coding DNA: TGTGCCAGCAGCTCCCTGGGGACAGCTAGCACAGATACGCAGTATTTT. Translation: CASSSLGTASTDTQYF.

This clonotype turned up a few times. Here the CDR3 DNA reads TGTGCCACCAGTCCGCGACAGGGGTACACAGATACGCAGTATTTT. Its protein product is CATSPRQGYTDTQYF. J is TRBJ2-3 and V is TRBV24-1; the match to TRBD1 covers 8 bases. This CDR3 region has 15 residues. V shed 6 bases and J 2 bases; nucleotides not matched to a gene: 6. CDR1 KGHDR and CDR2 SFDVKD come from the germline V gene.

The chain recombines TRBV29-1 with TRBJ1-5; no clear D gene. The CDR3 is 15 amino acids. Per germline, CDR1 SQVTM and CDR2 ANQGSEA. Deletions cut 6 bases from V and 7 bases from J, with 22 bases between. The CDR3 is CSVADGVLGRQPQHF. CDR3 nucleotides: TGCAGCGTCGCGGACGGGGTCCTCGGAAGGCAGCCCCAGCATTTT. The entire variable domain, with the rest obtained from reference TRBV29-1 and TRBJ1-5, is as follows: SAVISQKPSRDICQRGTSLTIQCQVDSQVTMMFWYRQQPGQSLTLIATANQGSEATYESGFVIDKFPISRPNLTFSTLTVSNMSPEDSSIYLCSVADGVLGRQPQHFGDGTRLSIL.

The chain uses TRBV7-3 and TRBJ2-2; D possibly matches TRBD1 or TRBD2 (6 bases each). Trimming left V 5 bases short and J 10 bases short, with 17 bases between. CDR1 and CDR2 from the germline V gene are SGHTA and FQGTGA. CDR3 length equals 14 residues. The CDR3 loop is CASSRGLSAAELFF. The CDR3 DNA reads TGTGCCAGCAGCCGGGGGCTATCGGCTGCGGAGCTGTTTTTT.

This clonotype appeared a few times. The chain combines TRBV7-2 with TRBJ2-5; 9 bases line up with TRBD2. The CDR3 consists of 19 residues. V trimming: 1 base; J trimming: 2 bases; junction bases outside the gene matches: 14. Germline assignment: CDR1 SGHTA and CDR2 FQGNSA. Here the CDR3 reads CASSLEWASGVVRQETQYF. DNA of the CDR3: TGTGCCAGCAGCTTAGAGTGGGCTAGCGGGGTGGTAAGGCAAGAGACCCAGTACTTC.

V gene TRBV7-2 combines with J gene TRBJ2-1; TRBD2 might be the D (6 bases). Germline CDR1 and CDR2: SGHTA and FQGNSA. V was cut by 8 bases and J by 4 bases, with 18 bases left in between. This CDR3 spans 15 amino acids. The CDR3 loop is CASGLRGPTYNEQFF. CDR3 nucleotide sequence: TGTGCCAGCGGATTGCGGGGACCGACGTACAATGAGCAGTTCTTC.

This clonotype was detected once. The V call is TRBV28, the J call TRBJ1-2; 10 bases line up with TRBD1. The CDR3 consists of 15 residues. Germline CDR1 MDHEN, CDR2 SYDVKM. Trimming cost V 5 bases and J 4 bases; bases outside gene matches: 7. The DNA for the CDR3 is TGTGCCAGCAGTCGGACAGGGGGAAGCGGCTATGGCTACACCTTC. Translating gives CASSRTGGSGYGYTF.

This clonotype was counted a few times. This chain links TRBV20-1 with TRBJ1-5; perhaps TRBD1 as D (5 bases). The CDR3 runs 13 residues. V was pared by 5 bases and J by 4 bases, with 12 bases between. Germline V gene sequence: CDR1 DFQATT, CDR2 SNEGSKA (reference sequence). The CDR3 sequence: CSAAGGENQPQHF. CDR3 nucleotides: TGCAGTGCTGCCGGGGGGGAAAATCAGCCCCAGCATTTT.

V and J are TRBV6-2 or TRBV6-3 and TRBJ2-3, with TRBD2 as a possible D gene (5 bases). Looked up from germline, CDR1 is MNHEY and CDR2 is SVGEGT. V lost 6 bases to trimming and J lost 9 bases, with 10 bases between them. This CDR3 is built from 11 residues. The CDR3 DNA reads as TGTGCCAGCAGCTTGGACTCGACGCAGTATTTT. Translation gives CASSLDSTQYF.

The chain links TRBV19 to TRBJ1-5; 11 nucleotides match TRBD1. Germline V gene sequence: CDR1 LNHDA, CDR2 SQIVND (reference sequence). The CDR3 has 15 amino acids. V trimming: 6 bases; J trimming: 4 bases; junction bases outside the gene matches: 5. The CDR3 here is CASSPGQGANQPQHF. DNA for the CDR3: TGTGCCAGTAGCCCAGGACAGGGGGCAAATCAGCCCCAGCATTTT.

The rearrangement uses TRBV7-2 and TRBJ1-6; D might be TRBD1 (6 bases). Trimming took 10 bases from V and 9 from J, leaving 19 bases between them. Per the germline V gene, CDR1 is SGHTA and CDR2 is FQGNSA. This CDR3 has 14 residues. In DNA form, the CDR3 reads TGTGCCACCCGCGCTGGGGGGCCAGGTTCACCCCTCCACTTT. Translating it yields CATRAGGPGSPLHF.

V is TRBV7-2 and J is TRBJ2-2; no definite D call. The CDR3 runs to 13 residues. V lost 1 base and J 9 bases, leaving 9 bases between the germline ends. CDR1 SGHTA and CDR2 FQGNSA come from the germline V gene. DNA for the CDR3: TGTGCCAGCAGCTTAGAAAACGGCCGGGAGCTGTTTTTT. Protein: CASSLENGRELFF.

This clonotype has a single count. V and J are TRBV6-1 and TRBJ1-2; 10 nucleotides line up with TRBD1. The junction had 3 bases not matched to a gene; V was cut back by 11 bases and J by 0 bases. The CDR3 runs to 13 residues. The germline V gene has CDR1 MNHNS and CDR2 SASEGT. CDR3 sequence reads: CASGQGANYGYTF. The DNA for the CDR3 is TGTGCCTCAGGACAGGGGGCTAACTATGGCTACACCTTC.

CDR3 protein: CASNSLTRGIATEAFF. CDR3 sequence (DNA): TGTGCCAGCAACTCTCTGACCCGGGGGATCGCTACTGAAGCTTTCTTT. This chain connects TRBV7-8 to TRBJ1-1; possible D gene TRBD1, 5 bases. Germline values: CDR1 SGHVS, CDR2 FQNEAQ. Trimming pared 7 bases from V and 5 bases from J, leaving 23 bases between. The CDR3 is 16 amino acids.

The sample holds a few counts of this clonotype. This sequence joins TRBV7-2 and TRBJ2-1; the D gene is possibly TRBD2 (7 bases). Looked up from germline, CDR1 is SGHTA and CDR2 is FQGNSA. Trimming took off 1 base at V and 12 bases at J, with 13 bases between the two ends. The CDR3 is made up of 13 amino acids. The CDR3: CASSLDMRGGQFF. CDR3 bases: TGTGCCAGCAGCTTAGATATGAGGGGGGGGCAGTTCTTC.

This clonotype was observed a handful of times. V gene TRBV6-1 combines with J gene TRBJ1-1; D ambiguous. CDR1 MNHNS and CDR2 SASEGT come from the germline V gene. This CDR3 is 13 amino acids long. V lost 8 bases and J lost 10, with 20 bases in between. Written as DNA, the CDR3 is TGTGCCAGCGGAGAAGGACGGAGAGCTGGAGCTTTCTTT. It translates to CASGEGRRAGAFF.

This clonotype was seen once. V is TRBV6-1 and J is TRBJ2-5, with TRBD1 matching 8 bases. Trimming at V came to 6 bases and at J to 5 bases, leaving 14 bases not matched to a gene. The CDR3 has 16 residues. CDR1 MNHNS and CDR2 SASEGT come from the germline V gene. CDR3 residues: CASRTQGRGRSETQYF. CDR3 DNA sequence: TGTGCCAGCAGGACCCAGGGCAGGGGGCGCTCGGAGACCCAGTACTTC.

Of note for this clonotype: One end of the junction is discordant with germline, which a read error may explain. This chain joins TRBV7-7 and TRBJ2-2; tentative D call: TRBD1 (6 bases). This CDR3 contains 15 residues. The V gene's germline CDR1 is SSHAT and CDR2 FNYEAQ (reference sequence). The CDR3 spells CASSPQGVDTGELFF. In DNA form, the CDR3 reads TGTGCTAGCAGCCCACAGGGAGTGGACACCGGGGAGCTGTTTTTT.